The 26 T cell receptor beta chains below all came from one sample that was sequenced in a study of identical twins. MiXCR, applied by TCRdb to the 5' RACE reads, yields one record per CDR3 protein. The sample yields roughly 770,000 distinct CDR3 sequences, around a sixth seen once. These same data were also listed under a study on T cells expressing NK-cell markers.

What was sequenced was PBMCs. The source of these receptors is a young woman in good health.

This clonotype was counted a few times. The J gene is TRBJ2-7, the V gene TRBV2, with D perhaps matching TRBD1 (5 bases). Trimming took 7 bases from V and 0 from J, leaving 10 bases between them. The CDR3 totals 13 residues. CDR1 and CDR2 (germline): SNHLY, FYNNEI. The DNA of the CDR3 is TGTGCCAGCATGGGGCTTCCCTCCTACGAGCAGTACTTC. Translating it yields CASMGLPSYEQYF. Complete variable domain (other parts from reference TRBV2 and TRBJ2-7): EPEVTQTPSHQVTQMGQEVILRCVPISNHLYFYWYRQILGQKVEFLVSFYNNEISEKSEIFDDQFSVERPDGSNFTLKIRSTKLEDSAMYFCASMGLPSYEQYFGPGTRLTVT.

This chain connects TRBV12-3 or TRBV12-4 to TRBJ2-3, with D uncertain. There are 18 residues in the CDR3. V was clipped by 6 bases and J by 2 bases, with 24 bases between them. The CDR3 protein is CASSPETRPVYDTDTQYF. The CDR3 coding sequence is TGTGCCAGCAGCCCAGAAACCAGACCCGTCTATGACACAGATACGCAGTATTTT.

Only a few counts were recorded for this clonotype. The rearrangement links TRBV12-3 or TRBV12-4 to TRBJ2-2; possibly TRBD2 for D (6 bases). CDR3 length: 13 amino acids. Trimming removed 6 bases from V and 6 bases from J, with 11 bases in between. The CDR3 here is CASSGRGSGELFF. The DNA for the CDR3 is TGTGCCAGCAGCGGTCGGGGGTCCGGGGAGCTGTTTTTT.

V usage is TRBV12-3 or TRBV12-4 and J usage is TRBJ1-5, with D maybe TRBD1 (6 bases). V was pared by 5 bases and J by 6 bases, with 11 bases between. The CDR3 totals 13 residues. CDR3 in DNA: TGTGCCAGCAGTCCGGAACAGGGTCAGCCCCAGCATTTT. Translating it yields CASSPEQGQPQHF.

The chain combines TRBV12-3 or TRBV12-4 with TRBJ1-4; D remains unclear. V lost 4 bases and J lost 7, with 13 bases in between. CDR3 length: 14 residues. CDR3 region: CASSSPYPGEKLFF. The CDR3 DNA sequence: TGTGCCAGCAGTTCACCTTACCCAGGTGAAAAACTGTTTTTT.

In this sample, this clonotype turned up once. The DNA of the CDR3 is TGTGCCAGCAGCCCGACAGGGGGCGGCTTCTATGGCTACACCTTC. Residues: CASSPTGGGFYGYTF. The genes are TRBV6-6 and TRBJ1-2, with TRBD1 identical over 10 bases. This CDR3 is built from 15 residues. The junction had 8 bases not matched to a gene; V was cut back by 6 bases and J by 4 bases. From germline, CDR1 is MNHNY and CDR2 SVGAGI (reference sequence).

The chain joins TRBV15 to TRBJ2-1; D is undetermined. Germline V gene sequence: CDR1 LNHNV, CDR2 YYDKDF (reference sequence). This CDR3 spans 12 amino acids. V was cut by 5 bases and J by 8 bases, with 10 bases left in between. CDR3 in DNA: TGTGCCACCAGCCCCCCTAGGGATGAGCAGTTCTTC. The encoded protein is CATSPPRDEQFF.

The chain couples TRBV20-1 to TRBJ2-2, with 7 bases fitting TRBD1. There are 15 residues in the CDR3. V dropped 5 bases and J dropped 7; count of bases not matched to a gene: 13. Germline V gene lookup returns CDR1 DFQATT and CDR2 SNEGSKA (reference sequence). CDR3 bases: TGCAGTGCTCACAAGGGTCAGGGGGTATACGGGGAGCTGTTTTTT. Its translation is CSAHKGQGVYGELFF.

J is TRBJ2-4 and V is TRBV12-3 or TRBV12-4; 7 bases are a match to TRBD2. The V gene end was trimmed by 7 bases and the J gene end by 12 bases; junction bases not matched to a gene: 9. This CDR3 comprises 12 residues. The CDR3 sequence: CASTPDGTNQYF. The CDR3 bases are TGTGCCAGCACTCCAGATGGGACTAATCAGTACTTC.

This clonotype was recorded many times. The genes are TRBV7-2 and TRBJ2-3; 12 bases line up with TRBD2. The CDR3 is 17 amino acids. The J segment lost 3 bases and the V segment lost 3 bases, leaving 7 bases of the junction unmatched. CDR1 and CDR2 from the germline V gene are SGHTA and FQGNSA. The CDR3 region is CASSFRRLAGVTDTQYF. CDR3 coding DNA: TGTGCCAGCAGCTTCCGCCGACTAGCGGGAGTGACAGATACGCAGTATTTT.

The rearrangement joins TRBV7-9 to TRBJ1-2, with 9 bases aligning to TRBD1. Trimming removed 5 bases from V and 8 bases from J; junction bases left unmatched: 9. Germline CDR1 SEHNR, CDR2 FQNEAQ (reference sequence). The length of the CDR3 is 14 residues. CDR3 sequence (DNA): TGTGCCAGCAGCGCAGCCGGGACAGGGAACGGCTACACCTTC. Translation gives CASSAAGTGNGYTF.

The rearrangement links TRBV15 to TRBJ1-2; D not resolved. Germline lookup yields CDR1 LNHNV and CDR2 YYDKDF (reference sequence). The V and J ends lost 3 bases and 8 bases respectively, with 7 bases between them. The CDR3 loop spans 11 amino acids. Here the CDR3 DNA reads TGTGCCACCAGCAGGGGCCTCGGCTACACCTTC. This encodes CATSRGLGYTF.

The genes are TRBV5-1 and TRBJ2-1; D could derive from TRBD1 or TRBD2 (5 bases each). Trimming removed 0 bases at V and 2 bases at J, with 12 bases between. The CDR3 totals 16 residues. The V gene's germline CDR1 is SGHRS and CDR2 YFSETQ. The CDR3 sequence is CASSLVGAVAYNEQFF. The CDR3 DNA is TGCGCCAGCAGCTTGGTCGGGGCAGTCGCCTACAATGAGCAGTTCTTC.

The V gene is TRBV11-3, the J gene TRBJ2-3; a weak D match, TRBD2 (5 bases). V was clipped by 1 base and J by 6 bases, with 17 bases between them. The CDR3 consists of 16 residues. CDR1 is SGHNT and CDR2 is YENEEA in the germline V gene. The CDR3 region is CASSLGWLEETDTQYF. The DNA of the CDR3 is TGTGCCAGCAGCTTAGGTTGGTTGGAGGAAACGGATACGCAGTATTTT.

This clonotype came up a few times. The chain combines TRBV11-2 with TRBJ2-1; D is unresolved. The V end lost 5 bases, the J end lost 0 bases, and 14 bases lay between the germline ends. Per the germline V gene, CDR1 is SGHAT and CDR2 is FQNNGV. The length of the CDR3 is 16 residues. Here the CDR3 DNA reads TGTGCCAGCAGCCCCATTTTGACAAGCTCCTACAATGAGCAGTTCTTC. Translated: CASSPILTSSYNEQFF. The full variable domain, in which reference TRBV11-2 and TRBJ2-1 provide the parts outside the CDR3, is EAGVAQSPRYKIIEKRQSVAFWCNPISGHATLYWYQQILGQGPKLLIQFQNNGVVDDSQLPKDRFSAERLKGVDSTLKIQPAKLEDSAVYLCASSPILTSSYNEQFFGPGTRLTVL.

In its sample, this clonotype was seen many times. The chain carries TRBV7-2 and TRBJ2-1; TRBD2 aligns across 12 bases. Germline-derived CDR1 and CDR2 are SGHTA and FQGNSA. The junction had 10 bases not matched to a gene; V was cut back by 3 bases and J by 7 bases. The CDR3 has 17 amino acids. CDR3 protein: CASSFRTSGMGVNEQFF. The CDR3 DNA reads TGTGCCAGCAGCTTCCGGACTAGCGGGATGGGCGTGAATGAGCAGTTCTTC.

The rearrangement uses TRBV6-1 and TRBJ2-3; D could derive from TRBD1 or TRBD2 (5 bases each). CDR3 length: 13 amino acids. Germline CDR1 reads MNHNS; CDR2 reads SASEGT. V shed 2 bases and J shed 7 bases, with 10 bases lying between them. For the CDR3, the DNA is TGTGCCAGCAGTGAATTTGGGGGAAATACGCAGTATTTT. This codes for CASSEFGGNTQYF.

The V gene is TRBV5-5, the J gene TRBJ1-1, with D perhaps TRBD1 (6 bases). V dropped 4 bases and J dropped 6 bases, with 10 bases sitting between them. This CDR3 spans 12 amino acids. Germline CDR1 reads SGHKS; CDR2 reads YYEKEE (reference sequence). The CDR3 DNA reads TGTGCCAGCAGCCACCGGACAGCTGAAGCTTTCTTT. This gives the protein CASSHRTAEAFF.

The chain carries TRBV4-3 and TRBJ2-7; 7 nucleotides line up with TRBD1. Germline V gene data show CDR1 as LGHNA and CDR2 as YSLEER. The J segment lost 5 bases and the V segment lost 0 bases, leaving 10 bases of the junction unmatched. The CDR3 is made up of 16 amino acids. CDR3 sequence: CASSQDPRQGFNEQYF. The CDR3 coding sequence is TGCGCCAGCAGCCAAGATCCCAGACAGGGCTTCAACGAGCAGTACTTC.

The chain has TRBV20-1 and TRBJ1-6; D is possibly TRBD1 (6 bases). This CDR3 contains 14 residues. The germline V gene encodes CDR1 DFQATT and CDR2 SNEGSKA (reference sequence). V lost 5 bases to trimming and J lost 9 bases, with 17 bases between them. Written as DNA, the CDR3 is TGCAGTGCTCTCCCTCTACAGGGCGGTTCACCCCTCCACTTT. It is translated as CSALPLQGGSPLHF.

V and J are TRBV7-8 and TRBJ2-4; D assignment may be TRBD1 or TRBD2 (5 bases each). The CDR3 has 16 residues. Germline V gene data show CDR1 as SGHVS and CDR2 as FQNEAQ. V was cut by 5 bases and J by 3 bases, with 17 bases left in between. The CDR3 DNA reads TGTGCCAGCAGCCCGGGATGGGGGAATGGCAAAAACATTCAGTACTTC. Amino acid sequence: CASSPGWGNGKNIQYF. Combining the CDR3 with reference TRBV7-8 and TRBJ2-4 gives the whole variable domain GAGVSQSPRYKVAKRGQDVALRCDPISGHVSLFWYQQALGQGPEFLTYFQNEAQLDKSGLPSDRFFAERPEGSVSTLKIQRTQQEDSAVYLCASSPGWGNGKNIQYFGAGTRLSVL.

The chain employs TRBV3-1 and TRBJ2-5; D unresolved. V was cut by 2 bases and J by 2 bases, with 12 bases left in between. The CDR3 length is 15 residues. The germline CDR1 and CDR2 sequences are LGHDT and YNNKEL (reference sequence). CDR3 DNA: TGTGCCAGCAGCCAACACGGAAAGGGTCAAGAGACCCAGTACTTC. Encoded protein: CASSQHGKGQETQYF.

The chain is built from TRBV7-9 and TRBJ2-2; 7 bases fit TRBD1. With 5 bases clipped from V and 5 bases from J, the junction kept 8 bases outside the gene matches. CDR3 length: 15 amino acids. CDR1 and CDR2 (germline): SEHNR, FQNEAQ (reference sequence). The CDR3 bases are TGTGCCAGCAGCCCGGTTGACAGGGCAACCGGGGAGCTGTTTTTT. The encoded protein is CASSPVDRATGELFF. The full variable domain, rest sourced from reference TRBV7-9 and TRBJ2-2, is DTGVSQNPRHKITKRGQNVTFRCDPISEHNRLYWYRQTLGQGPEFLTYFQNEAQLEKSRLLSDRFSAERPKGSFSTLEIQRTEQGDSAMYLCASSPVDRATGELFFGEGSRLTVL.

The rearrangement joins TRBV5-1 to TRBJ2-7, with D perhaps matching TRBD1 (7 bases). V lost 6 bases and J 3 bases, leaving 16 bases between the germline ends. The CDR3 sequence is 14 residues long. The germline CDR1 and CDR2 sequences are SGHRS and YFSETQ. CDR3 amino acids: CASTRGTEFYEQYF. As DNA, the CDR3 is TGCGCCAGCACCCGGGGGACAGAGTTCTACGAGCAGTACTTC.

The V and J genes are TRBV12-3 or TRBV12-4 and TRBJ1-2, with a weak D call TRBD1 (5 bases). V was clipped by 2 bases and J by 7 bases, with 11 bases between them. There are 13 residues in the CDR3. The CDR3 spells CASSLPGLGGYTF. The CDR3 nucleotides read TGTGCCAGCAGTTTACCGGGGCTCGGTGGCTACACCTTC.

This clonotype was seen a handful of times. The rearrangement links TRBV20-1 to TRBJ2-1; a weak D match, TRBD1 (5 bases). The CDR3 runs to 15 residues. Trimming removed 1 base from V and 6 bases from J, with 16 bases in between. Germline CDR1 is DFQATT and CDR2 is SNEGSKA (reference sequence). Here the CDR3 DNA reads TGCAGTGCTAGAGGACACACAGGTCTGGGCAATGAGCAGTTCTTC. This sequence encodes CSARGHTGLGNEQFF.